The 17 T cell receptor beta chains presented below share a single source sample, sequenced in a study of OX40 agonist ivuxolimab in advanced cancers. This table comes from immunoSEQ multiplex PCR, and its TCRdb copy is limited to in-frame clones, with some not included. The table has about 71,000 clones, about 73% seen once. Here the sequenced sample was CD4+ or CD8+ T cells sorted from blood, taken in a trial of the OX40 agonist ivuxolimab. These receptor sequences come from an adult with an advanced solid tumor such as melanoma, head and neck, liver or kidney cancer.

With regard to this clone: Different DNA sequences within this sample yield the same CDR3. V gene TRBV30 combines with J gene TRBJ2-3; no clear D gene. The CDR3 is made up of 12 amino acids. CDR1 GTSNPN and CDR2 SVGIG come from the germline V gene (reference sequence). V lost 0 bases and J 2 bases, leaving 3 bases between the germline ends. The CDR3 sequence is CAWSVNTDTQYF. The CDR3 DNA reads TGTGCCTGGAGTGTAAACACAGATACGCAGTATTTT.

The chain employs TRBV4-3 and TRBJ1-1; D remains ambiguous. The germline CDR1 and CDR2 sequences are LGHNA and YSLEER. Trimming shortened V by 3 bases and J by 3 bases, and 8 bases separated the two germline ends. The CDR3 is 13 amino acids. The CDR3 region has the DNA TGCGCCAGCAGCCAGGGGAGGGACACTGAAGCTTTCTTT. Translated, it gives CASSQGRDTEAFF.

The rearrangement uses TRBV7-2 and TRBJ1-2; the D gene is possibly TRBD1 (5 bases). Looked up from germline, CDR1 is SGHTA and CDR2 is FQGNSA. Trimming shortened V by 4 bases and J by 2 bases, and 14 bases separated the two germline ends. The CDR3 runs 15 residues. In DNA form, the CDR3 reads TGTGCCAGCAGCTCGCAACCGGGGCCAAACTATGGCTACACCTTC. This encodes CASSSQPGPNYGYTF.

The CDR3 here is CASSQTGARSGANVLTF. CDR3 coding DNA: TGTGCCAGCAGCCAGACAGGGGCCCGCTCTGGGGCCAACGTCCTGACTTTC. The chain carries TRBV27 and TRBJ2-6, with 8 positions matching TRBD1. The V segment lost 6 bases and the J segment 0 bases; nucleotides outside the gene matches: 7. The CDR3 sequence is 17 residues long. Germline assignment: CDR1 MNHEY and CDR2 SMNVEV (reference sequence).

This chain joins TRBV7-2 and TRBJ2-5; TRBD2 matches at 7 bases. CDR3 size: 15 residues. CDR1 is SGHTA, CDR2 FQGNSA, per germline. The V gene end was trimmed by 4 bases and the J gene end by 1 base; junction bases not matched to a gene: 6. The CDR3 loop reads CASSWGGRVQETQYF. In DNA, the CDR3 is TGTGCCAGCAGCTGGGGGGGAAGAGTCCAAGAGACCCAGTACTTC.

The V call is TRBV7-2, the J call TRBJ2-5, with D unclear. Trimming left V 0 bases short and J 5 bases short, with 7 bases between. CDR1 is SGHTA and CDR2 is FQGNSA in the germline V gene. CDR3 length: 13 residues. This chain's CDR3 is CASSLAPMETQYF. CDR3 nucleotides: TGTGCCAGCAGCTTAGCTCCTATGGAGACCCAGTACTTC.

The V call is TRBV27, the J call TRBJ1-2; D remains unclear. Germline V lookup: CDR1 MNHEY, CDR2 SMNVEV (reference sequence). The CDR3 covers 16 residues. V was cut by 5 bases and J by 2 bases, with 18 bases left in between. The CDR3, as DNA: TGTGCCAGCAGTCCATCCATAGGGAGTTCAAACTATGGCTACACCTTC. Encoded protein: CASSPSIGSSNYGYTF.

This chain connects TRBV10-2 to TRBJ2-3; TRBD1 is a possible D gene (6 bases). The CDR3 consists of 15 residues. Germline loops: CDR1 WSHSY, CDR2 SAAADI. Trimming removed 7 bases from V and 4 bases from J, with 18 bases in between. CDR3: CASNHKGGGSDTQYF. In nucleotides, the CDR3 is TGCGCCAGCAACCACAAAGGGGGTGGGTCAGATACGCAGTATTTT.

The J gene is TRBJ2-1, the V gene TRBV18, with D possibly matching TRBD1 (6 bases). V was pared by 3 bases and J by 4 bases, with 31 bases between. This CDR3 contains 21 residues. CDR1 and CDR2 from the germline V gene are KGHSH and LQKENI. CDR3 DNA sequence: TGTGCCAGCTCACCTCGTCAACCGGGATTCTCTCTCGAAGGGGGTTACAATGAGCAGTTCTTC. Translation gives CASSPRQPGFSLEGGYNEQFF.

The V and J genes are TRBV19 and TRBJ2-1; no firm D call. Germline assignment: CDR1 LNHDA and CDR2 SQIVND (reference sequence). This CDR3 comprises 11 residues. The V end was cut by 4 bases, the J end by 10 bases, with 8 bases between. CDR3 region: CASSNLYEQFF. The DNA for the CDR3 is TGTGCCAGTAGTAACCTGTACGAGCAGTTCTTC. Variable domain in full (rest from reference TRBV19 and TRBJ2-1): DGGITQSPKYLFRKEGQNVTLSCEQNLNHDAMYWYRQDPGQGLRLIYYSQIVNDFQKGDIAEGYSVSREKKESFPLTVTSAQKNPTAFYLCASSNLYEQFFGPGTRLTVL.

The rearrangement links TRBV6-1 to TRBJ2-1; no definite D call. Per the germline V gene, CDR1 is MNHNS and CDR2 is SASEGT. The CDR3 extends over 12 amino acids. Trimming left V 8 bases short and J 2 bases short, with 7 bases between. Here the CDR3 DNA reads TGTGCCAGCGGCACCACCTACAATGAGCAGTTCTTC. Its protein product is CASGTTYNEQFF.

The chain joins TRBV2 to TRBJ2-7, with 7 nucleotides matching TRBD1. Germline CDR1 reads SNHLY; CDR2 reads FYNNEI. The CDR3 has 16 residues. The J segment lost 0 bases and the V segment lost 0 bases, leaving 5 bases of the junction unmatched. CDR3 DNA sequence: TGTGCCAGCAGTGAAGCGCGACGACAGGGCTCCTACGAGCAGTACTTC. Translated: CASSEARRQGSYEQYF.

The rearrangement uses TRBV6-5 and TRBJ1-2; no clear D gene. CDR1 is MNHEY, CDR2 SVGAGI, per germline. The ends were cut back, 3 bases at V and 2 bases at J, with 10 bases in the middle. The CDR3 runs to 14 residues. CDR3 DNA sequence: TGTGCCAGCAGTTATCCACAGAACAACTATGGCTACACCTTC. It encodes CASSYPQNNYGYTF.

The chain combines TRBV5-6 with TRBJ2-3; the D gene is possibly TRBD2 (6 bases). In germline, CDR1 is SGHDT, CDR2 YYEEEE. The CDR3 totals 14 residues. V was pared by 1 base and J by 3 bases, with 9 bases between. CDR3 bases: TGTGCCAGCAGCTTGCCGGCGGGAACAGATACGCAGTATTTT. This gives the protein CASSLPAGTDTQYF.

The chain carries TRBV28 and TRBJ2-1; 9 bases are shared with TRBD2. The CDR3 is 16 amino acids. J gave up 2 bases and V 4 bases, and 6 bases lay outside the gene matches. The germline CDR1 and CDR2 sequences are MDHEN and SYDVKM. The CDR3 region has the DNA TGTGCCAGCAGTTCACCATTAGCGGGAGCCTACAATGAGCAGTTCTTC. Protein product: CASSSPLAGAYNEQFF.

The genes are TRBV6-1 and TRBJ1-1; D perhaps matches TRBD1 (5 bases). V was trimmed by 6 bases and J by 1 base, leaving 15 bases between them. Germline V lookup: CDR1 MNHNS, CDR2 SASEGT. CDR3 length: 15 residues. The CDR3 protein is CASSGEGVRNTEAFF. The DNA for the CDR3 is TGTGCCAGCAGCGGAGAAGGGGTTCGGAACACTGAAGCTTTCTTT.

The chain employs TRBV6-1 and TRBJ1-2, with D hard to call. Trimming took off 7 bases at V and 0 bases at J, with 15 bases between the two ends. Germline assignment: CDR1 MNHNS and CDR2 SASEGT. The CDR3 runs 15 residues. The CDR3 here is CASTLSQLANYGYTF. DNA of the CDR3: TGTGCCAGCACCTTATCACAGTTAGCTAACTATGGCTACACCTTC.